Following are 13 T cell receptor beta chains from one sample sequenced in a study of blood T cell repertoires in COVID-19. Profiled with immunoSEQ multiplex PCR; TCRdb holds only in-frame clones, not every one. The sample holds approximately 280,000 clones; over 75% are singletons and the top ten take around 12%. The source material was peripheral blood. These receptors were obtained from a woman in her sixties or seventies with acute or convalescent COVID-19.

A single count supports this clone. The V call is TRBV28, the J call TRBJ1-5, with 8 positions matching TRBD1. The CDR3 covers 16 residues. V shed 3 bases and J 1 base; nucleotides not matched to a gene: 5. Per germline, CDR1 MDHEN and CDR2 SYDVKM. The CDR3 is CASSFTGGRSNQPQHF. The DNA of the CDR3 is TGTGCCAGCAGTTTTACAGGGGGTCGCAGCAATCAGCCCCAGCATTTT. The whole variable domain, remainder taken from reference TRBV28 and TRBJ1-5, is DVKVTQSSRYLVKRTGEKVFLECVQDMDHENMFWYRQDPGLGLRLIYFSYDVKMKEKGDIPEGYSVSREKKERFSLILESASTNQTSMYLCASSFTGGRSNQPQHFGDGTRLSIL.

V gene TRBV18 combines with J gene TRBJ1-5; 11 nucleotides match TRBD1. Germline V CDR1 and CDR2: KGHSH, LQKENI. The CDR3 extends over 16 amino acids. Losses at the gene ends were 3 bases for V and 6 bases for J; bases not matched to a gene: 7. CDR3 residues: CASSPGTGGISQPQHF. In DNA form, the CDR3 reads TGTGCCAGCTCACCCGGGACAGGGGGAATAAGTCAGCCCCAGCATTTT.

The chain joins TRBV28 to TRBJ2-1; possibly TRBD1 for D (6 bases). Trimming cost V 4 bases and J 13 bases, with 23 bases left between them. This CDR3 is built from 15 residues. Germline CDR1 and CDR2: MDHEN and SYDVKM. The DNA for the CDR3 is TGTGCCAGCAGTTCCTACAGGGAGTTAGAAACTTTACAGTTCTTC. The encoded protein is CASSSYRELETLQFF.

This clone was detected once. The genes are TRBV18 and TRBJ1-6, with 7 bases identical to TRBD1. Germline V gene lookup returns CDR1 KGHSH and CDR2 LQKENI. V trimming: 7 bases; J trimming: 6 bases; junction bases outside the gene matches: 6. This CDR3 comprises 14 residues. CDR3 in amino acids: CASLAGGLNSPLHF. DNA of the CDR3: TGTGCCAGCTTGGCAGGGGGACTTAATTCACCCCTCCACTTT.

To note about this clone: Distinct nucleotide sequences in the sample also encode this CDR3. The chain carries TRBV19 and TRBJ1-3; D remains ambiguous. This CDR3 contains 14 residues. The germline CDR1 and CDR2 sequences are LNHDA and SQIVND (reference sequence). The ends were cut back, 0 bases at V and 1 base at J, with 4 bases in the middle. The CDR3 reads CASSIDSSGNTIYF. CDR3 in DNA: TGTGCCAGTAGTATAGATTCGTCTGGAAACACCATATATTTT.

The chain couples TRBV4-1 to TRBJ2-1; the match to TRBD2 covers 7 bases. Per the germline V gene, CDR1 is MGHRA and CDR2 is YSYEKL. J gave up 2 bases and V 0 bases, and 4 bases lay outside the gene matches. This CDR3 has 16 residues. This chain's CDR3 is CASSQDGGRAYNEQFF. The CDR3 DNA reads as TGCGCCAGCAGCCAAGATGGCGGGAGAGCCTACAATGAGCAGTTCTTC.

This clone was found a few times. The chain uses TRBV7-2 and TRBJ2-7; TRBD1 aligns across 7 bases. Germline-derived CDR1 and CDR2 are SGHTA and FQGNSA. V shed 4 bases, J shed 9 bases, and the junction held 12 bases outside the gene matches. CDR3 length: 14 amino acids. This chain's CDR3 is CASSSQMTGLVQYF. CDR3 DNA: TGTGCCAGCAGCTCGCAAATGACAGGGCTAGTGCAGTACTTC.

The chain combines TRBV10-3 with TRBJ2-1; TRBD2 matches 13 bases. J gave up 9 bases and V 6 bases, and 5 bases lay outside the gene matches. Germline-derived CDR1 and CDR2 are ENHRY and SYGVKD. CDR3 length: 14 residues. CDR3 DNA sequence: TGTGCCATCAGGGCGGGACTAGCGGGACGTGAGCAGTTCTTC. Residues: CAIRAGLAGREQFF.

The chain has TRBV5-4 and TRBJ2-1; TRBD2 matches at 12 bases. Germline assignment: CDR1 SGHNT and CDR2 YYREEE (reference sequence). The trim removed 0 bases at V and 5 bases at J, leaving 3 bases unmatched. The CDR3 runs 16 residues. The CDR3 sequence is CASSLGLAGDNNEQFF. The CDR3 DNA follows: TGTGCCAGCAGCTTGGGACTAGCGGGGGACAACAATGAGCAGTTCTTC.

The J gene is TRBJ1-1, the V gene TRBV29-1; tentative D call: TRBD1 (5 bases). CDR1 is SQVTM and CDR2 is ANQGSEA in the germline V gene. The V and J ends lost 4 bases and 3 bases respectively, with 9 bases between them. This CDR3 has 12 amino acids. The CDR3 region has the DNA TGCAGCGTTGTAGGGGATCACACTGAAGCTTTCTTT. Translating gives CSVVGDHTEAFF.

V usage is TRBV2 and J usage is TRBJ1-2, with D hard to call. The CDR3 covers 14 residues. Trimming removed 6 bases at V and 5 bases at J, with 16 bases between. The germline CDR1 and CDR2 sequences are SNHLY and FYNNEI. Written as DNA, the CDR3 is TGTGCCAGCAGCGTTACTTCGGGGTCTTATGGCTACACCTTC. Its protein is CASSVTSGSYGYTF.

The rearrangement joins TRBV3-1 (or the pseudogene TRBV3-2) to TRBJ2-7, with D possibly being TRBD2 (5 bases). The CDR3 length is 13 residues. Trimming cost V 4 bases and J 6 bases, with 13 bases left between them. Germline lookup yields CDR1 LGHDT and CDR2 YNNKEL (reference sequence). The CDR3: CASSPSGRGEQYF. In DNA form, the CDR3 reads TGTGCCAGCAGCCCTTCTGGACGGGGCGAGCAGTACTTC.

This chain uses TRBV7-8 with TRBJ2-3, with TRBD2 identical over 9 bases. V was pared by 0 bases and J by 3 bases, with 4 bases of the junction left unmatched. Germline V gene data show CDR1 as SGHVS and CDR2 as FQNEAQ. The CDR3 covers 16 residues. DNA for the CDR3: TGTGCCAGCAGCTTAGCGAGCGGGAGGACTACAGATACGCAGTATTTT. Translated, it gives CASSLASGRTTDTQYF.